This T cell receptor (beta chain) emerged from a study of beta chain features in type 1 diabetes. Notes on the study in general: In comparison with healthy donors, patients had naive, central memory and Treg TCRB repertoires that appeared more similar. PCR might show a preference for shorter templates, equally across patients and controls.

Investigators reverse transcribed all isolated RNA, so they sequenced expressed TCRB transcripts. Profiled with immunoSEQ multiplex PCR; TCRdb holds only in-frame clones, not every one. The top ten clones hold more than 6.5% of a sample with about 320,000 clones, about 15% of them seen once. This clone was seen more than once but under ten times. The antigen remains unidentified. The ends lost 5 bases at V and 7 bases at J; junction bases unmatched: 21. Germline V gene lookup returns CDR1 SGHRS and CDR2 YFSETQ. This CDR3 comprises 18 residues. Sequencing was performed on central memory CD4+ T cells from blood. The chain employs TRBV5-1 and TRBJ2-1; 7 bases align to TRBD1. This receptor was identified in a man aged 30 to 39 in good health. CDR3 sequence (DNA): TGCGCCAGCAGTGGAACATACAGGGGTATTAGGTTTGGGAATGAGCAGTTCTTC. This sequence encodes CASSGTYRGIRFGNEQFF.